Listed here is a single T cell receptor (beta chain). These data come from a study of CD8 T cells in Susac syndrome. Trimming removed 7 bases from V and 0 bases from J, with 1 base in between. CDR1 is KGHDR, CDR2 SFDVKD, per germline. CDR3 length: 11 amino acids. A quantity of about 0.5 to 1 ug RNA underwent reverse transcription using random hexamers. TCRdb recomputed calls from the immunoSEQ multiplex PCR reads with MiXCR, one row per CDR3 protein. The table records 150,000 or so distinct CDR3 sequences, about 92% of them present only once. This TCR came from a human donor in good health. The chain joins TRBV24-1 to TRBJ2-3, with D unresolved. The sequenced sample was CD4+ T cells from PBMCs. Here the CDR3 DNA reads TGTGCCACCAGCAGCACAGATACGCAGTATTTT. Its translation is CATSSTDTQYF.